The 29 T cell receptor beta chains below all came from one sample that was sequenced in a study of OX40 agonist ivuxolimab in advanced cancers. Here immunoSEQ multiplex PCR was the method, and the copy in TCRdb shows in-frame clones only, minus some. The repertoire holds about 24,000 clones, around two thirds seen once, with under 20% in the top ten. Sequenced material: CD4+ or CD8+ T cells sorted from blood, taken in a trial of the OX40 agonist ivuxolimab. Receptor source: an adult with an advanced solid tumor such as melanoma, head and neck, liver or kidney cancer.

This clone was seen just once. V and J are TRBV4-3 and TRBJ2-1; 10 nucleotides agree with TRBD1. Germline loops: CDR1 LGHNA, CDR2 YSLEER. V trimming: 3 bases; J trimming: 3 bases; junction bases outside the gene matches: 2. The CDR3 has 15 residues. This CDR3 reads CASSQDRGYYNEQFF. In DNA form, the CDR3 reads TGCGCCAGCAGCCAGGACAGGGGGTACTACAATGAGCAGTTCTTC.

The chain links TRBV7-9 to TRBJ2-7; D uncertain. The V gene's germline CDR1 is SEHNR and CDR2 FQNEAQ (reference sequence). The CDR3 spans 15 residues. V shed 3 bases and J shed 4 bases, with 16 bases lying between them. This CDR3 reads CASSFPPERAYEQYF. The CDR3, as DNA: TGTGCCAGCAGCTTCCCCCCCGAACGTGCGTACGAGCAGTACTTC.

This clone was found once. CDR3 region: CASSARDSTDTQYF. The CDR3 DNA is TGTGCCAGTAGTGCCCGGGACAGCACAGATACGCAGTATTTT. The V call is TRBV19, the J call TRBJ2-3; perhaps D is TRBD1 or TRBD2 (5 bases each). The germline V gene has CDR1 LNHDA and CDR2 SQIVND (reference sequence). This CDR3 contains 14 residues. Trimming stripped 5 bases from V and 0 bases from J, with 9 bases between.

V and J are TRBV4-1 and TRBJ1-1; D call uncertain. The CDR3 loop spans 16 amino acids. The V end lost 3 bases, the J end lost 0 bases, and 14 bases lay between the germline ends. CDR1 is MGHRA and CDR2 is YSYEKL in the germline V gene. The CDR3 reads CASSHPPEALNTEAFF. CDR3 nucleotide sequence: TGCGCCAGCAGCCACCCACCTGAGGCCTTGAACACTGAAGCTTTCTTT.

As DNA, the CDR3 is TGTGCCAGCAGTTTGGCAGGGAATGTCTACGAGCAGTACTTC. Translated: CASSLAGNVYEQYF. The V call is TRBV28, the J call TRBJ2-7; D may be TRBD1 (5 bases). Germline assignment: CDR1 MDHEN and CDR2 SYDVKM. The V and J ends lost 3 bases and 3 bases respectively, with 12 bases between them. The CDR3 consists of 14 residues.

The rearrangement uses TRBV28 and TRBJ2-6; D assignment may be TRBD1 or TRBD2 (5 bases each). The CDR3 extends over 15 amino acids. V was cut by 11 bases and J by 0 bases, with 14 bases left in between. Germline V gene sequence: CDR1 MDHEN, CDR2 SYDVKM. The CDR3 is CASEEGSSGANVLTF. The CDR3 DNA follows: TGTGCCTCCGAAGAGGGGAGCTCTGGGGCCAACGTCCTGACTTTC.

The chain uses TRBV25-1 and TRBJ2-2; maybe TRBD1 (5 bases). In germline, CDR1 is MGHDK, CDR2 SYGVNS. The CDR3 is 16 residues long. Trimming removed 2 bases from V and 6 bases from J, with 16 bases in between. The chain's CDR3 is CASSESPPKGAGELFF. As DNA, the CDR3 is TGTGCCAGCAGTGAAAGTCCACCTAAAGGGGCCGGGGAGCTGTTTTTT.

The V gene is TRBV29-1, the J gene TRBJ2-1; weak D call: TRBD2 (6 bases). Germline V gene data show CDR1 as SQVTM and CDR2 as ANQGSEA. The CDR3 is made up of 16 amino acids. V was cut by 6 bases and J by 0 bases, with 18 bases left in between. The CDR3 nucleotides are TGCAGCGTACAGAAGAGCGGCGGGGACTCCTACAATGAGCAGTTCTTC. Translating it yields CSVQKSGGDSYNEQFF.

The chain is built from TRBV27 and TRBJ1-6, with no clear D. The CDR3 consists of 14 residues. The germline V gene has CDR1 MNHEY and CDR2 SMNVEV (reference sequence). Trimming left V 6 bases short and J 7 bases short, with 13 bases between. CDR3 DNA: TGTGCCAGCAGCCTCTACGGTCCGAATTCACCCCTCCACTTT. It translates to CASSLYGPNSPLHF.

This clone was observed a handful of times. This chain links TRBV7-2 with TRBJ1-6, with D uncertain. CDR1 is SGHTA and CDR2 is FQGNSA in the germline V gene. V was cut by 5 bases and J by 2 bases, with 19 bases left in between. The CDR3 consists of 18 residues. CDR3 sequence (DNA): TGTGCCAGCAGCGCCCGTTTAGCAGCTTTCCCCTATAATTCACCCCTCCACTTT. Protein product: CASSARLAAFPYNSPLHF.

The gene calls are TRBV12-5 and TRBJ2-7, with a tentative D call TRBD1 (5 bases). V lost 5 bases and J lost 1, with 21 bases in between. CDR3 size: 17 residues. Germline assignment: CDR1 LGHNT and CDR2 FRNRAP. The DNA for the CDR3 is TGTGCTAGTGGTACACGCTCTCACAGGCCCCTTTCCTACGAGCAGTACTTC. Translating it yields CASGTRSHRPLSYEQYF.

The sample holds a few counts of this clone. V gene TRBV7-8 combines with J gene TRBJ2-7; D not certain. The germline CDR1 and CDR2 sequences are SGHVS and FQNEAQ. The CDR3 has 12 amino acids. V lost 5 bases and J 3 bases, leaving 8 bases between the germline ends. The CDR3 coding sequence is TGTGCCAGCAGCCATCTAGGCTACGAGCAGTACTTC. Translated, it gives CASSHLGYEQYF.

The chain is built from TRBV9 and TRBJ2-7, with unresolved D. The V end lost 0 bases, the J end lost 3 bases, and 13 bases lay between the germline ends. The CDR3 runs to 15 residues. Per the germline V gene, CDR1 is SGDLS and CDR2 is YYNGEE. In nucleotides, the CDR3 is TGTGCCAGCAGCGTAGACGTGGGCCCTAGCTACGAGCAGTACTTC. It specifies CASSVDVGPSYEQYF.

This chain connects TRBV27 to TRBJ1-1; D is undetermined. The CDR3 is 14 residues long. The germline V and J ends were trimmed by 1 base and 0 bases, with 6 bases remaining between them. Germline CDR1 MNHEY, CDR2 SMNVEV (reference sequence). CDR3 loop: CASSLFLMNTEAFF. CDR3 DNA: TGTGCCAGCAGTTTATTCCTTATGAACACTGAAGCTTTCTTT.

This clone is categorized as medium-sized. The J gene is TRBJ2-1, the V gene TRBV5-1; 9 positions agree with TRBD1. Germline V lookup: CDR1 SGHRS, CDR2 YFSETQ. With V trimmed by 4 bases and J by 6 bases, 8 bases remained unmatched. This CDR3 has 15 amino acids. The DNA for the CDR3 is TGCGCCAGCAGCCCAGGGACAGGGTTCTTCAATGAGCAGTTCTTC. This codes for CASSPGTGFFNEQFF. Complete variable domain (other parts from reference TRBV5-1 and TRBJ2-1): KAGVTQTPRYLIKTRGQQVTLSCSPISGHRSVSWYQQTPGQGLQFLFEYFSETQRNKGNFPGRFSGRQFSNSRSEMNVSTLELGDSALYLCASSPGTGFFNEQFFGPGTRLTVL.

This chain joins TRBV7-2 and TRBJ2-5; a possible D gene is TRBD2 (5 bases). The V end was cut by 1 base, the J end by 0 bases, with 18 bases between. The germline V gene encodes CDR1 SGHTA and CDR2 FQGNSA. There are 18 residues in the CDR3. The CDR3: CASSLDLSRGQYQETQYF. The CDR3 DNA is TGTGCCAGCAGCTTAGATCTTTCCCGGGGTCAGTACCAAGAGACCCAGTACTTC.

V and J are TRBV5-1 and TRBJ2-7; weak D call: TRBD1 (6 bases). CDR3 length equals 13 residues. Germline-derived CDR1 and CDR2 are SGHRS and YFSETQ. V lost 5 bases, J lost 5 bases, and 14 bases lay in between. CDR3 amino acids: CASSPGTQHEQYF. The CDR3 DNA reads TGCGCCAGCAGTCCGGGGACACAACACGAGCAGTACTTC.

The rearrangement uses TRBV5-1 and TRBJ2-1; perhaps TRBD2 as D (6 bases). Trimming stripped 0 bases from V and 10 bases from J, with 23 bases between. This CDR3 is 17 amino acids long. Germline CDR1 reads SGHRS; CDR2 reads YFSETQ. CDR3 sequence reads: CASSLGTPGLLSTEQFF. The CDR3 DNA reads TGCGCCAGCAGCTTGGGGACTCCGGGACTTCTGTCGACGGAGCAGTTCTTC.

The V and J genes are TRBV28 and TRBJ2-1, with 11 bases matching TRBD1. Germline trimming cut 4 bases from V and 1 base from J; bases unmatched to any gene: 18. From germline, CDR1 is MDHEN and CDR2 SYDVKM. This CDR3 comprises 21 residues. The CDR3 region has the DNA TGTGCCAGCAGTTCCCCCCTGGGGACAGGGGGATCCCAGTCGTCCTACAATGAGCAGTTCTTC. Protein product: CASSSPLGTGGSQSSYNEQFF.

This clone was observed a single time. The chain uses TRBV28 and TRBJ2-7, with D perhaps matching TRBD2 (5 bases). The CDR3 loop spans 13 amino acids. Germline assignment: CDR1 MDHEN and CDR2 SYDVKM. The V gene lost 2 bases and the J gene lost 3 bases, with 8 bases spanning the gap. CDR3 nucleotide sequence: TGTGCCAGCAGTTTAAGGGAGTACTACGAGCAGTACTTC. Its protein product is CASSLREYYEQYF.

This clone was counted a few times. This chain connects TRBV6-5 to TRBJ2-3, with 7 bases matching TRBD2. CDR1 is MNHEY and CDR2 is SVGAGI in the germline V gene. After removal of 6 bases from V and 3 bases from J, the junction contained 9 bases not matched to a gene. This CDR3 comprises 15 residues. The CDR3 protein is CASSNGGTPTDTQYF. In nucleotides, the CDR3 is TGTGCCAGCAGCAACGGGGGGACGCCAACAGATACGCAGTATTTT.

The chain employs TRBV27 and TRBJ2-6; D call uncertain. V was pared by 10 bases and J by 0 bases, with 10 bases between. CDR1 is MNHEY and CDR2 is SMNVEV in the germline V gene (reference sequence). The CDR3 is 14 amino acids. This CDR3 reads CANYGDSGANVLTF. The CDR3 bases are TGTGCCAACTATGGGGACTCTGGGGCCAACGTCCTGACTTTC.

This clone was found many times. The genes are TRBV9 and TRBJ1-2, with 7 positions matching TRBD1. The germline CDR1 and CDR2 sequences are SGDLS and YYNGEE. The CDR3 spans 16 residues. V was pared by 0 bases and J by 4 bases, with 9 bases of the junction left unmatched. The chain's CDR3 is CASSVATRGLGYGYTF. The CDR3 DNA reads as TGTGCCAGCAGCGTAGCTACGAGGGGGCTAGGCTATGGCTACACCTTC.

J is TRBJ2-7 and V is TRBV5-4; 8 bases align to TRBD1. The CDR3 runs to 14 residues. CDR1 and CDR2 (germline): SGHNT, YYREEE (reference sequence). V was clipped by 5 bases and J by 3 bases; unmatched bases: 7. CDR3 protein: CASSSGGGYYEQYF. In nucleotides, the CDR3 is TGTGCCAGCAGTTCAGGGGGCGGATACTACGAGCAGTACTTC.

The J gene is TRBJ2-1, the V gene TRBV5-5; 12 positions match TRBD2. V shed 4 bases and J 6 bases; nucleotides not matched to a gene: 8. The CDR3 extends over 16 amino acids. Germline V gene lookup returns CDR1 SGHKS and CDR2 YYEKEE (reference sequence). In nucleotides, the CDR3 is TGTGCCAGCAGCCCCCGACTAGCGGGGGAGGTCAATGAGCAGTTCTTC. This encodes CASSPRLAGEVNEQFF. Drawing the rest from reference TRBV5-5 and TRBJ2-1, the complete variable domain is DAGVTQSPTHLIKTRGQQVTLRCSPISGHKSVSWYQQVLGQGPQFIFQYYEKEERGRGNFPDRFSARQFPNYSSELNVNALLLGDSALYLCASSPRLAGEVNEQFFGPGTRLTVL.

This chain joins TRBV28 and TRBJ2-6; unclear D gene. This CDR3 spans 15 amino acids. The V end lost 9 bases, the J end lost 3 bases, and 15 bases lay between the germline ends. Germline CDR1 and CDR2: MDHEN and SYDVKM. CDR3: CASFGVTLGANVLTF. CDR3 nucleotide sequence: TGTGCCAGTTTTGGAGTTACGCTTGGGGCCAACGTCCTGACTTTC.

The chain carries TRBV6-5 and TRBJ1-1; unclear D gene. V shed 4 bases and J shed 8 bases, with 11 bases lying between them. The CDR3 loop spans 12 amino acids. Germline V CDR1 and CDR2: MNHEY, SVGAGI. The CDR3 region is CASSFSLQEAFF. The CDR3 DNA sequence: TGTGCCAGCAGTTTTTCCTTACAAGAAGCTTTCTTT.

This clone is deemed medium-sized. CDR3 sequence reads: CATQTLGSYEQYF. CDR3 bases: TGTGCCACCCAAACGCTGGGATCCTACGAGCAGTACTTC. The chain uses TRBV27 and TRBJ2-7; D remains ambiguous. From germline, CDR1 is MNHEY and CDR2 SMNVEV (reference sequence). Trimming pared 10 bases from V and 1 base from J, leaving 14 bases between. CDR3 length: 13 amino acids.

The rearrangement joins TRBV2 to TRBJ2-3, with D hard to call. The germline V gene has CDR1 SNHLY and CDR2 FYNNEI. This CDR3 comprises 12 residues. Trimming left V 3 bases short and J 1 base short, with 2 bases between. The CDR3 sequence is CASSDRTDTQYF. CDR3 nucleotides: TGTGCCAGCAGTGACCGCACAGATACGCAGTATTTT.